This T cell receptor (beta chain) derives from a study of T cells in localized non-small cell lung cancer. V lost 1 base, J lost 5 bases, and 7 bases stayed unmatched. This CDR3 is built from 15 residues. Germline CDR1 reads SGHNT; CDR2 reads YENEEA. TCRdb's table, derived via immunoSEQ multiplex PCR, lists solely in-frame clones and lacks some. The data show about 19,000 clones, 65% to 90% seen once. This chain uses TRBV11-3 with TRBJ2-5; 7 positions agree with TRBD1. The specimen was peripheral blood, collected before any cancer treatment. The TCR comes from a man aged 40-75 years with stage I lung adenocarcinoma. The CDR3 coding sequence is TGTGCCAGCAGCTTAGTGCAGGGGGTCGGGGAGACCCAGTACTTC. This encodes CASSLVQGVGETQYF. Filled out from reference TRBV11-3 and TRBJ2-5, the complete variable domain reads EAGVVQSPRYKIIEKKQPVAFWCNPISGHNTLYWYLQNLGQGPELLIRYENEEAVDDSQLPKDRFSAERLKGVDSTLKIQPAELGDSAVYLCASSLVQGVGETQYFGPGTRLLVL.